Sequencing of this TCR beta chain was carried out in a study of T cell responses to AZD1222 COVID-19 vaccine. Broader study findings: Clonal diversity was possibly underestimated, and the donors were mostly white British, with more females. Per reports, nearly half of all spike-specific TCRs target regions that are unmutated in variants. The CD4 TCRs associated with vaccination extended across spike and predominated at 160-218 and 743-854. Compared with day 0, the breadth and depth of the Spike-specific TCR repertoire rose significantly after two doses of AZD1222.

Method: immunoSEQ multiplex PCR; TCRdb's copy keeps in-frame clones and lacks some. The table has about 120,000 clones, roughly 91% seen once. With regard to this clone: The target antigen is unknown.

The TCR sequence derives from an adult in good health. This sample comprised peripheral blood, obtained on day 0 of MenACWY control vaccination.

The CDR3 loop is CASSSRDSGNTIYF. CDR3 nucleotide sequence: TGTGCCAGTAGTTCCCGGGACTCTGGAAACACCATATATTTT. This chain uses TRBV19 with TRBJ1-3; D gene unclear. V was pared by 5 bases and J by 0 bases, with 8 bases between. The CDR3 spans 14 residues. Looked up from germline, CDR1 is LNHDA and CDR2 is SQIVND (reference sequence).